This T cell receptor (beta chain) was identified during a study of blood T cell repertoires in COVID-19. Overall study: The United States, Italy and Spain supplied acute and convalescent COVID-19 samples. In each case, the material was cDNA or gDNA derived from T cells, B-cell-depleted T cells, or PBMCs.

Germline V gene sequence: CDR1 MNHNY, CDR2 SVGAGI (reference sequence). V was cut by 5 bases and J by 9 bases, with 23 bases left in between. CDR3 size: 16 residues. In the authors' workflow: Amplification from reference gene primers served as the basis for estimated nucleated cell counts. The protocol was immunoSEQ multiplex PCR, while the TCRdb copy is restricted to in-frame clones and leaves out a portion. V, J and clone size derive from that table, while D and trimming were established from the DNA sequence. The profile shows just under 150,000 clones, around 84% of them singletons. The chain links TRBV6-6 to TRBJ2-4, with D possibly TRBD1 on 5 matching bases. The sequence was obtained from a human donor in a cohort sampled during active COVID-19. Sequenced: peripheral blood. The CDR3 nucleotides read TGTGCCAGCAGTCCAGCAGGGTTAGCCTTTAACGGCATTCAGTACTTC. This codes for CASSPAGLAFNGIQYF.